The clone carrying this TCR beta chain was detected only a few times. The tissue used was unsorted bulk material of about 19-33 mg. RNA and DNA were co-extracted from it with the AllPrep DNA/RNA mini kit. The data stem from a study of tumor-infiltrating lymphocytes in primary liver carcinoma. A constant-region primer primed TCR beta cDNA synthesis from 400 to 550 ng of total RNA. Sequencing libraries for TCR beta derived from three nested multiplex PCR rounds that used slightly modified ARM-PCR. TRBV1-TRBV30 forward primers paired with a C-beta reverse primer drove the first two PCR rounds, about 10 cycles each. Via MiXCR, TCRdb re-called the multiplex PCR reads, giving one row per CDR3 protein. The sample lists around 120,000 distinct CDR3 sequences, around two thirds occurring once. Between the trimmed V and J ends, which lost 0 bases and 5 bases, there was a span of 20 bases. Germline lookup yields CDR1 SEHNR and CDR2 FQNEAQ (reference sequence). The CDR3 totals 18 residues.

Sequencing input: liver tumor tissue from sampling region 1. Specified subset: tumor region T1, superior pole. The chain couples TRBV7-9 to TRBJ2-1; D perhaps matches TRBD2 (5 bases). This clonotype was obtained from an older woman with primary liver carcinoma and hepatitis B virus infection. The CDR3 here is CASSLATGGRQPHNEQFF. Here the CDR3 DNA reads TGTGCCAGCAGCTTAGCCACCGGAGGAAGACAACCTCACAATGAGCAGTTCTTC.